These 29 T cell receptor beta chains came from one sample sequenced in a study of blood T cells in healthy people across ages (dated by TCRdb to between 2014 and 2016). The library came from 5' RACE. Instrument on record: Illumina HiSeq 2500. The second PCR ran for about 7 to 11 cycles and used a J-beta primer mix along with a sample-barcoded 5' primer. The public sequencing data were trimmed at Q25 with fastp and processed into clonotypes with MiXCR by TCRdb, which kept only in-frame beta chains. Rows are combined by CDR3 protein, so each entry shows the most common genes and DNA. The sample table contains about 1.7 million distinct CDR3 sequences; only one count was recorded for 28% of them. The ten largest clones represent approximately 7.7% of the sample. Sequencing was performed on blood. The receptors derive from a woman aged 25 to 45 in good health.

In this sample, this clonotype turned up a few times. The chain combines TRBV9 with TRBJ2-1; TRBD2 matches at 10 bases. There are 14 residues in the CDR3. CDR1 and CDR2 from the germline V gene are SGDLS and YYNGEE. V lost 2 bases to trimming and J lost 9 bases; unmatched junction nucleotides: 5. CDR3 nucleotides: TGTGCCAGCAGCGTTAGCGGGGGGTATGGTGAGCAGTTCTTC. Protein product: CASSVSGGYGEQFF. Drawing the rest from reference TRBV9 and TRBJ2-1, the complete variable domain is DSGVTQTPKHLITATGQRVTLRCSPRSGDLSVYWYQQSLDQGLQFLIQYYNGEERAKGNILERFSAQQFPDLHSELNLSSLELGDSALYFCASSVSGGYGEQFFGPGTRLTVL.

This clonotype was seen repeatedly, ten times or more. This chain links TRBV20-1 with TRBJ2-3; TRBD2 matches at 10 bases. Germline assignment: CDR1 DFQATT and CDR2 SNEGSKA (reference sequence). The junction had 4 bases not matched to a gene; V was cut back by 5 bases and J by 2 bases. The CDR3 runs 14 residues. CDR3 nucleotides: TGCAGTGCTGGGGGACTAGCGACCACAGATACGCAGTATTTT. This encodes CSAGGLATTDTQYF.

This clonotype was detected a few times. This rearrangement joins TRBV6-5 to TRBJ1-2; tentatively, D is TRBD1 (6 bases). From germline, CDR1 is MNHEY and CDR2 SVGAGI. This CDR3 region has 14 residues. Trimming took off 5 bases at V and 3 bases at J, with 13 bases between the two ends. CDR3 residues: CASSLRDTDYGYTF. The CDR3, as DNA: TGTGCCAGCAGTCTAAGGGACACGGACTATGGCTACACCTTC.

This clonotype was picked up a small number of times. The chain combines TRBV7-2 with TRBJ1-2, with D hard to call. V shed 2 bases and J shed 5 bases, with 12 bases lying between them. The CDR3 runs 14 residues. Germline V gives CDR1 SGHTA, CDR2 FQGNSA. The CDR3 here is CASSLIGPSYGYTF. DNA for the CDR3: TGTGCCAGCAGCTTAATCGGGCCGTCTTATGGCTACACCTTC.

V usage is TRBV28 and J usage is TRBJ1-1, with a weak D call TRBD1 (5 bases). Trimming took off 8 bases at V and 3 bases at J, with 13 bases between the two ends. The length of the CDR3 is 13 residues. CDR1 and CDR2 from the germline V gene are MDHEN and SYDVKM. DNA for the CDR3: TGTGCCAGCCAATCCGGGACCTACACTGAAGCTTTCTTT. It translates to CASQSGTYTEAFF.

The gene calls are TRBV11-2 and TRBJ2-6, with TRBD2 matching 10 bases. The CDR3 extends over 18 amino acids. CDR1 is SGHAT, CDR2 FQNNGV, per germline. The V and J ends lost 5 bases and 0 bases, in that order; junction bases with no gene match: 7. This CDR3 is CASSLTSGKYSGANVLTF. The CDR3 coding sequence is TGTGCCAGCAGCCTAACTAGCGGGAAATACTCTGGGGCCAACGTCCTGACTTTC.

J is TRBJ2-1 and V is TRBV5-1; D uncertain. The CDR3 spans 16 residues. Germline V CDR1 and CDR2: SGHRS, YFSETQ. The V end lost 0 bases, the J end lost 9 bases, and 19 bases lay between the germline ends. DNA for the CDR3: TGCGCCAGCAGCTTGGCCTACCAGCTATGGAGAGGTGAGCAGTTCTTC. It translates to CASSLAYQLWRGEQFF.

This clonotype came up many times. V gene TRBV12-3 or TRBV12-4 combines with J gene TRBJ2-5; 11 bases are a match to TRBD2. CDR3 size: 15 residues. The junction had 10 bases not matched to a gene; V was cut back by 2 bases and J by 11 bases. CDR3 residues: CASSLRILAGDEQYF. The DNA for the CDR3 is TGTGCCAGCAGTTTAAGGATACTAGCGGGAGATGAGCAGTACTTC.

This clonotype was counted at least ten times. This chain joins TRBV29-1 and TRBJ2-6; D gene ambiguous. This CDR3 comprises 14 residues. Germline V CDR1 and CDR2: SQVTM, ANQGSEA. V lost 4 bases and J 3 bases, leaving 10 bases between the germline ends. CDR3 loop: CSVGGRGGANVLTF. In DNA form, the CDR3 reads TGCAGCGTTGGTGGAAGAGGTGGGGCCAACGTCCTGACTTTC.

This clonotype has only a few counts. The chain recombines TRBV3-1 with TRBJ1-6, with a weak D call TRBD1 (6 bases). Trimming removed 4 bases from V and 9 bases from J, with 13 bases in between. The CDR3 runs to 14 residues. Germline values: CDR1 LGHDT, CDR2 YNNKEL (reference sequence). CDR3 loop: CASSPNRESSPLHF. The CDR3 region has the DNA TGTGCCAGCAGCCCAAACAGGGAGAGTTCACCCCTCCACTTT.

On this clonotype itself: Mismatch with germline at one junction end may stem from a read error. The chain joins TRBV28 to TRBJ2-1; TRBD2 agrees at 12 bases. The CDR3 has 18 amino acids. Per the germline V gene, CDR1 is MDHEN and CDR2 is SYDVKM. The CDR3 region is CTSSLAPRPSGGADEQFF. CDR3 sequence (DNA): TGTACCAGCAGTTTAGCGCCGCGCCCTAGCGGGGGGGCCGATGAGCAGTTCTTC. Supplemented by reference TRBV28 and TRBJ2-1, the full variable domain reads DVKVTQSSRYLVKRTGEKVFLECVQDMDHENMFWYRQDPGLGLRLIYFSYDVKMKEKGDIPEGYSVSREKKERFSLILESASTNQTSMYLCTSSLAPRPSGGADEQFFGPGTRLTVL.

This clonotype has a handful of counts. The genes are TRBV5-1 and TRBJ2-4; the D is unclear. V was trimmed by 4 bases and J by 5 bases, leaving 13 bases between them. The CDR3 is made up of 14 amino acids. Germline V gene data show CDR1 as SGHRS and CDR2 as YFSETQ. CDR3 bases: TGCGCCAGCAGCCGCTGGACCGCAGAAAACATTCAGTACTTC. This gives the protein CASSRWTAENIQYF.

The table lists this clonotype with many counts. This rearrangement joins TRBV2 to TRBJ2-7; 7 bases fit TRBD1. CDR3 size: 13 residues. Germline V CDR1 and CDR2: SNHLY, FYNNEI. The ends lost 5 bases at V and 3 bases at J; junction bases unmatched: 4. This CDR3 reads CASSTDRVYEQYF. The DNA for the CDR3 is TGTGCCAGCAGTACCGACAGGGTCTACGAGCAGTACTTC.

This clonotype was seen a handful of times. The junction shows a germline mismatch at one end, possibly a read error. CDR3 nucleotide sequence: TGTGCCGGCAGCTTCTCAGGGGCGGGAGACATTCAGTACTTC. Translated, it gives CAGSFSGAGDIQYF. This chain connects TRBV7-9 to TRBJ2-4; TRBD2 is a possible D gene (7 bases). Germline CDR1 SEHNR, CDR2 FQNEAQ (reference sequence). The CDR3 consists of 14 residues.

This chain connects TRBV11-1 to TRBJ1-1; D perhaps matches TRBD1 (6 bases). Deletions cut 7 bases from V and 0 bases from J, with 9 bases between. The CDR3 loop spans 13 amino acids. Germline V lookup: CDR1 SGHAT, CDR2 FQDESV (reference sequence). The CDR3, as DNA: TGTGCCAGCACGCGGACAGTGAACACTGAAGCTTTCTTT. Translated, it gives CASTRTVNTEAFF.

The chain carries TRBV7-2 and TRBJ2-5; 11 bases are a match to TRBD2. The V gene's germline CDR1 is SGHTA and CDR2 FQGNSA. There are 15 residues in the CDR3. V lost 5 bases to trimming and J lost 5 bases; unmatched junction nucleotides: 7. CDR3 in amino acids: CASSPQLAGVETQYF. CDR3 coding DNA: TGTGCCAGCAGCCCCCAACTAGCGGGAGTGGAGACCCAGTACTTC.

This clonotype was detected a few times. The rearrangement joins TRBV20-1 to TRBJ1-4, with unresolved D. The CDR3 loop spans 14 amino acids. V dropped 0 bases and J dropped 0 bases, with 5 bases sitting between them. Germline lookup yields CDR1 DFQATT and CDR2 SNEGSKA (reference sequence). This CDR3 is CSARDAATNEKLFF. In DNA form, the CDR3 reads TGCAGTGCTAGAGATGCAGCAACTAATGAAAAACTGTTTTTT.

This clonotype was detected ten times or more. The chain is built from TRBV6-1 and TRBJ2-7, with no clear D. Germline V gives CDR1 MNHNS, CDR2 SASEGT. This CDR3 comprises 13 residues. Trimming cost V 1 base and J 6 bases, with 10 bases left between them. CDR3 coding DNA: TGTGCCAGCAGTGAAGAGAATTTCCGCGAGCAGTACTTC. It specifies CASSEENFREQYF.

This clonotype appeared many times. The chain couples TRBV7-2 to TRBJ2-1; 10 bases line up with TRBD2. Germline trimming cut 5 bases from V and 13 bases from J; bases unmatched to any gene: 17. CDR3 length: 16 residues. The germline V gene encodes CDR1 SGHTA and CDR2 FQGNSA. The CDR3 DNA reads TGTGCCAGCAGCGCCACTTGGAGGAGCGGGAGGGCTACCCAGTTCTTC. It translates to CASSATWRSGRATQFF.

This clonotype was picked up a small number of times. The V gene is TRBV12-3 or TRBV12-4, the J gene TRBJ2-5, with 13 bases aligning to TRBD2. V shed 6 bases and J 12 bases; nucleotides not matched to a gene: 7. This CDR3 has 13 residues. CDR3: CASSLTSGGLKYF. CDR3 DNA: TGTGCCAGCAGCCTGACTAGCGGGGGGTTAAAGTACTTC.

This clonotype was recorded only once. CDR3 loop: CATLETRVFRGYGYTF. The CDR3 DNA follows: TGTGCCACCTTAGAGACAAGGGTCTTCCGGGGCTATGGCTACACCTTC. V gene TRBV28 combines with J gene TRBJ1-2; D is unresolved. V was pared by 10 bases and J by 4 bases, with 25 bases between. The CDR3 is 16 amino acids. Germline V gives CDR1 MDHEN, CDR2 SYDVKM.

The V call is TRBV19, the J call TRBJ2-5; 8 nucleotides align to TRBD2. V shed 4 bases and J 5 bases; nucleotides not matched to a gene: 9. CDR3 size: 15 residues. Germline CDR1 is LNHDA and CDR2 is SQIVND (reference sequence). DNA of the CDR3: TGTGCCAGTAGTAGACCGGGGGGGCCGGGTGAGACCCAGTACTTC. Translation gives CASSRPGGPGETQYF.

The CDR3 loop reads CASSEGGQGVTGELFF. As DNA, the CDR3 is TGCGCCAGCAGCGAGGGGGGACAGGGGGTCACCGGGGAGCTGTTTTTT. V and J are TRBV10-2 and TRBJ2-2; 11 bases line up with TRBD1. Germline V gene data show CDR1 as WSHSY and CDR2 as SAAADI. Germline trimming cut 6 bases from V and 4 bases from J; bases unmatched to any gene: 7. CDR3 length: 16 amino acids.

This clonotype turned up a few times. V is TRBV3-1 and J is TRBJ1-6; D call uncertain. Germline lookup yields CDR1 LGHDT and CDR2 YNNKEL (reference sequence). This CDR3 region has 15 residues. V dropped 1 base and J dropped 6 bases, with 10 bases sitting between them. CDR3 DNA: TGTGCCAGCAGCCAAGGGTCGGACGCTAATTCACCCCTCCACTTT. Protein: CASSQGSDANSPLHF.

This clonotype turned up a few times. The V and J genes are TRBV2 and TRBJ1-1, with D hard to call. This CDR3 is 15 amino acids long. Germline CDR1 SNHLY, CDR2 FYNNEI. Trimming cost V 1 base and J 2 bases, with 11 bases left between them. CDR3 in DNA: TGTGCCAGCAGTGAAGGGAGGGTGTTAAACACTGAAGCTTTCTTT. Its protein is CASSEGRVLNTEAFF.

In regard to this clonotype: One end of the junction varies from germline; a read error may be responsible. This chain joins TRBV5-4 and TRBJ2-5; D not resolved. There are 13 residues in the CDR3. CDR1 is SGHNT, CDR2 YYREEE, per germline (reference sequence). This CDR3 reads CTSSFGVQETQYF. Written as DNA, the CDR3 is TGTACCAGCAGCTTTGGAGTCCAAGAGACCCAGTACTTC.

The gene calls are TRBV20-1 and TRBJ2-7; 9 nucleotides align to TRBD2. CDR1 DFQATT and CDR2 SNEGSKA come from the germline V gene (reference sequence). Trimming removed 0 bases from V and 7 bases from J; junction bases left unmatched: 16. The CDR3 is 17 amino acids. The CDR3 nucleotides read TGCAGTGCTAGAGACCGGGGGGTGTCTAGCGGGGATAGGGAGCAGTACTTC. Translation gives CSARDRGVSSGDREQYF.

Comments on this clonotype: A read error may be the cause here, since a much bigger clone is one base away. V usage is TRBV20-1 and J usage is TRBJ2-4; no firm D call. The J call may be incorrect, as the DNA end agrees better with TRBJ2-7. The CDR3 runs to 11 residues. The V gene's germline CDR1 is DFQATT and CDR2 SNEGSKA (reference sequence). DNA of the CDR3: TGCAGTGTCCCAATCTCCTACGAGCAGTACTTC. Translating gives CSVPISYEQYF.

This sequence joins TRBV5-5 and TRBJ1-5; no clear D gene. V lost 6 bases to trimming and J lost 7 bases, with 8 bases between them. The CDR3 has 11 residues. CDR1 and CDR2 from the germline V gene are SGHKS and YYEKEE (reference sequence). In DNA, the CDR3 is TGTGCCAGCACTATAACCCAGCCCCAGCATTTT. It specifies CASTITQPQHF.